A single sample gave rise to the 10 T cell receptor beta chains below, sequenced in a study of cytomegalovirus exposure and HLA in healthy donors (dated by TCRdb to 2016 to 2017). The method was the immunoSEQ multiplex PCR assay. For the multiplex PCR, a mixture combining 60 forward primers for TCR Vbeta segments and 13 reverse primers for TCR Jbeta segments was used. Here the immuneACCESS table is served through TCRdb, limited to in-frame sequences with V and J called. Missing clones are a known gap in these copies; in checked studies unresolved V genes cover under half, and the rest lacks a known reason. This sample is represented by 130,000 or so clones; over 70% of them were singletons. The ten largest clones add up to about 2.7% of the sample. Sequencing used PBMCs. The receptors were sampled from a woman between 40 and 55 years old in good health and CMV-seropositive.

This clone was observed a single time. The chain combines TRBV9 with TRBJ1-2; D possibly corresponds to TRBD1 (5 bases). Germline CDR1 SGDLS, CDR2 YYNGEE. The CDR3 runs 18 residues. V was pared by 0 bases and J by 6 bases, with 24 bases between. The CDR3 sequence: CASSVVGYDRGEVHGYTF. Here the CDR3 DNA reads TGTGCCAGCAGCGTAGTAGGTTATGATCGGGGGGAAGTGCATGGCTACACCTTC.

The rearrangement links TRBV5-4 to TRBJ1-1; D not certain. V was trimmed by 3 bases and J by 11 bases, leaving 14 bases between them. Germline V gives CDR1 SGHNT, CDR2 YYREEE (reference sequence). There are 12 residues in the CDR3. Here the CDR3 DNA reads TGTGCCAGCAGCTCGATGACCGGAGAGGCTTTCTTT. Translating gives CASSSMTGEAFF.

The rearrangement uses TRBV6-5 and TRBJ2-2; 10 nucleotides agree with TRBD1. J was trimmed by 5 bases and V by 2 bases; bases with no gene match: 2. CDR3 length: 15 residues. The germline gives CDR1 MNHEY, CDR2 SVGAGI. The chain's CDR3 is CASSYRTGGTGELFF. The CDR3 region has the DNA TGTGCCAGCAGTTACCGGACAGGGGGAACCGGGGAGCTGTTTTTT.

The chain couples TRBV30 to TRBJ2-3; 9 bases fit TRBD1. CDR3 size: 17 residues. With V trimmed by 1 base and J by 2 bases, 10 bases remained unmatched. In germline, CDR1 is GTSNPN, CDR2 SVGIG (reference sequence). The CDR3 protein is CAWSARATGGPTDTQYF. CDR3 nucleotide sequence: TGTGCCTGGAGTGCCAGAGCAACAGGGGGCCCCACAGATACGCAGTATTTT.

This clone has a single count. The chain has TRBV5-1 and TRBJ2-1, with 8 bases identical to TRBD1. Germline trimming cut 2 bases from V and 6 bases from J; bases unmatched to any gene: 7. Germline loops: CDR1 SGHRS, CDR2 YFSETQ. CDR3 length: 15 residues. The DNA of the CDR3 is TGCGCCAGCAGCTTCTGGGACAGGACCTCCAATGAGCAGTTCTTC. It yields the protein CASSFWDRTSNEQFF.

The genes are TRBV7-9 and TRBJ1-5; 8 bases agree with TRBD1. The CDR3 consists of 14 residues. CDR1 and CDR2 (germline): SEHNR, FQNEAQ (reference sequence). V lost 5 bases to trimming and J lost 7 bases; unmatched junction nucleotides: 7. CDR3 region: CASSLGQGGQPQHF. The CDR3 DNA follows: TGTGCCAGCAGCCTTGGACAGGGAGGGCAGCCCCAGCATTTT.

The chain recombines TRBV6-5 with TRBJ1-4; 11 bases agree with TRBD1. The CDR3 loop spans 15 amino acids. Germline V gives CDR1 MNHEY, CDR2 SVGAGI. V shed 5 bases and J 7 bases; nucleotides not matched to a gene: 6. The CDR3 loop reads CASSGGTGGSEKLFF. The CDR3 region has the DNA TGTGCCAGCAGTGGGGGGACAGGGGGGAGTGAAAAACTGTTTTTT.

This clone has only a few counts. The chain couples TRBV29-1 to TRBJ2-3; the match to TRBD2 covers 13 bases. The CDR3 runs 13 residues. Germline-derived CDR1 and CDR2 are SQVTM and ANQGSEA. V dropped 5 bases and J dropped 5; count of bases not matched to a gene: 1. CDR3 DNA sequence: TGCAGCGTTCGACTAGCGGGGGGAGATACGCAGTATTTT. It codes for CSVRLAGGDTQYF.

The gene calls are TRBV5-1 and TRBJ2-1; possibly TRBD2 for D (7 bases). The V end was cut by 3 bases, the J end by 0 bases, with 16 bases between. The CDR3 extends over 17 amino acids. Looked up from germline, CDR1 is SGHRS and CDR2 is YFSETQ. The CDR3 DNA reads TGCGCCAGCAGCTGGGGCGGGGGCGGGATCTCCTACAATGAGCAGTTCTTC. It encodes CASSWGGGGISYNEQFF.

Written as DNA, the CDR3 is TGTGCCAGTACGGGGACAGTTCTCTCTAGCTCCTACAATGAGCAGTTCTTC. Protein: CASTGTVLSSSYNEQFF. V and J are TRBV5-5 and TRBJ2-1, with 7 bases aligning to TRBD1. This CDR3 region has 17 residues. Per germline, CDR1 SGHKS and CDR2 YYEKEE (reference sequence). Losses at the gene ends were 8 bases for V and 0 bases for J; bases not matched to a gene: 14.